A selection of T cell receptor beta chains follows, all from one sample in a study of cytomegalovirus exposure and HLA in healthy donors. TCRdb's table, derived via immunoSEQ multiplex PCR, lists solely in-frame clones and lacks some. The profile shows around 150,000 clones, 79% of them singletons. The sample comprised PBMCs. These receptors were collected from a male donor in good health and CMV-seronegative. Each CDR3 is given without its conserved first and last residue. The D gene is left open where the match is weak.

TRBJ1-4 TRBV5-3 16 TRBD1 ARSLEGTGAPGNEKLF
TRBJ1-1 TRBV7-3 10 . ASSPPSTEAF
TRBJ2-5 TRBV7-2 10 . ASSPAGETQY
TRBJ2-7 TRBV2 12 . ASSTGGGLYEQY
TRBJ1-4 TRBV25-1 13 TRBD1 ASSTPDRGPEKLF
TRBJ1-2 TRBV18 13 TRBD1 ASSPGTGGDYGYT
TRBJ2-7 TRBV6-5 13 . ASSYTYRRTYEQY
TRBJ2-1 TRBV5-6 11 TRBD2 AVTGLAGHEQF
TRBJ1-2 TRBV13 12 . ASSLEGGAHGYT
TRBJ1-1 TRBV11-3 13 . ASSSSWGRGTEAF
TRBJ2-5 TRBV5-6 11 . ASSLGSQETQY
TRBJ2-7 TRBV30 12 . AWSMGLKSYEQY
TRBJ1-1 TRBV20-1 8 . SARREEAF
TRBJ1-2 TRBV27 13 . ASSPASDLWDGYT
TRBJ1-1 TRBV25-1 13 . ASSERGLMNTEAF
TRBJ2-5 TRBV18 12 TRBD1 ASSPGQARETQY
TRBJ1-2 TRBV9 13 . ASSPAGGTNYGYT
TRBJ2-1 TRBV7-9 16 TRBD2 ASRNPKQAGGDYNEQF
TRBJ2-1 TRBV30 13 . AWSARTAAYNEQF
TRBJ1-5 TRBV30 11 TRBD1 AWNTGGNQPQH
TRBJ2-7 TRBV5-6 11 . ASSLGSSYEQY
TRBJ1-1 TRBV30 10 . ACTVSLTEAF
TRBJ1-1 TRBV7-9 12 . ASSSISGYTEAF
TRBJ2-3 TRBV30 13 TRBD2 AWSEGLAETDTQY
TRBJ2-2 TRBV7-8 14 . ASSLGGGVETGELF
TRBJ2-1 TRBV7-9 14 . ASSKTSRGRSNEQF
TRBJ1-2 TRBV10-3 14 TRBD1 AISESNTGEAYGYT
TRBJ1-6 TRBV5-4 13 TRBD1 ASSRQGDGHSPLH